These 2 T cell receptor beta chains were all obtained from the same sample, sequenced in a study of T-cell reconstitution after alpha-beta-depleted transplantation in children. TCRbeta library preparation incorporated unique molecular identifiers. One entry per CDR3 protein, called by TCRdb with MiXCR from the PCR reads. The table lists over 120,000 distinct CDR3 sequences, about 9% of them singletons, with about a sixth in the top ten. The sample consisted of PBMCs, mostly from graft donor cells, taken 180 days after TCRalphabeta/CD19-depleted stem cell transplant. These receptors were obtained from a female patient aged 2-10 years who had a stem cell transplant for congenital amegakaryocytic thrombocytopenia, so the T cells may come from the graft donor.

This clonotype has ten or more counts. The chain links TRBV5-1 to TRBJ2-7, with no clear D. This CDR3 is built from 12 residues. Trimming took 3 bases from V and 7 from J, leaving 11 bases between them. CDR1 is SGHRS and CDR2 is YFSETQ in the germline V gene. The CDR3: CASSSVFGEQYF. The CDR3 bases are TGCGCCAGCAGCTCGGTTTTTGGGGAGCAGTACTTC.

This clonotype appeared many times. This chain links TRBV28 with TRBJ2-1; TRBD2 agrees at 11 bases. This CDR3 is built from 17 residues. Germline values: CDR1 MDHEN, CDR2 SYDVKM. The V and J ends lost 3 bases and 4 bases, in that order; junction bases with no gene match: 8. This CDR3 reads CASSFPGIAGGYNEQFF. In nucleotides, the CDR3 is TGTGCCAGCAGTTTCCCAGGGATAGCGGGAGGGTACAATGAGCAGTTCTTC.